This T cell receptor (beta chain) is drawn from a study of blood T cell repertoires in COVID-19. Study background: The United States, Italy and Spain provided the acute and convalescent COVID-19 samples. Nucleic acid was either cDNA or gDNA, and it came from T cells, B-cell-depleted T cells, or PBMCs.

The CDR3 is 15 residues long. Germline CDR1 is MNHEY and CDR2 is SVGAGI. V lost 5 bases and J lost 4, with 17 bases in between. In the source study's methods: It was from reference gene primer amplification that nucleated cell counts were estimated. Profiled with immunoSEQ multiplex PCR; TCRdb holds only in-frame clones, not every one. V and J calls and clone size come straight from that table; D and trimming were deduced from the DNA. The repertoire has about 200,000 clones, around 89% of them found once; the top ten carry about 6.3%. This sequence originates from a man aged 40-49 years with active or convalescent COVID-19. This sequence joins TRBV6-5 and TRBJ1-1, with a weak D call TRBD1 (5 bases). What was sequenced was peripheral blood. CDR3 nucleotide sequence: TGTGCCAGCAGTCCCGTGGGGCTGCTGAGCACTGAAGCTTTCTTT. Translating gives CASSPVGLLSTEAFF.